This TCR beta chain was identified during a study of cytomegalovirus exposure and HLA in healthy donors. Turning to the study itself: The roughly 120 validation repertoires were reported in a later analysis to have been generated on the same platform as the 666 first-cohort repertoires.

Notes on this clone: Its antigen remains unknown.

Generated by immunoSEQ multiplex PCR, the TCRdb table keeps only in-frame clones and is missing some. The table includes approximately 300,000 clones, roughly 90% detected once. Germline V gene sequence: CDR1 SSHAT, CDR2 FNYEAQ (reference sequence). Trimming took off 8 bases at V and 2 bases at J, with 12 bases between the two ends. The CDR3 spans 13 residues. Study-level points and caveats: In vitro, a few CMV-associated chains proved specific for CMV antigens. Reports showed the classifier diagnosing cytomegalovirus status with high specificity and sensitivity. The finding came from a later analysis; first-cohort TCR clusters tended to co-occur in the roughly 110 validation repertoires.

V is TRBV7-7 and J is TRBJ1-2; D is ambiguous. The TCR sequence derives from a woman aged 18-35 years in good health and CMV-seronegative. Material: PBMCs. The CDR3 nucleotides are TGTGCCAGCTACGACATAGAAAACTATGGCTACACCTTC. Encoded protein: CASYDIENYGYTF.